Listed below are T cell receptor beta chains from one sample, sequenced in a study of spatial heterogeneity in lung cancer. TCRdb re-analysed the 5' RACE reads in MiXCR, keeping a single row per CDR3 protein. Of approximately 20,000 distinct CDR3 sequences listed, about 9% are singletons. The material sequenced was PBMCs, taken at follow-up. The receptors shown here come from a female donor with early-stage non-small cell lung cancer. CDR3s include the opening cysteine and the closing phenylalanine or tryptophan. Each record gives: clone size, D gene, J gene, V gene, CDR3 protein, CDR3 DNA. The D gene is left open where the match is weak. Part of the rows lack a size; the others show once, few, many or a class for expanded clones.

few | NA | TRBJ1-2 | TRBV11-2 | CASSLQGGYGYTF | TGTGCCAGCAGCTTACAGGGTGGCTATGGCTACACCTTC
many | TRBD2 | TRBJ2-7 | TRBV20-1 | CSAREAGGSYEQYF | TGCAGTGCTAGGGAAGCGGGAGGGTCCTACGAGCAGTACTTC
few | NA | TRBJ2-6 | TRBV20-1 | CSAKSYSGANVLTF | TGCAGTGCTAAAAGTTACTCTGGGGCCAACGTCCTGACTTTC
few | NA | TRBJ2-7 | TRBV7-6 | CASSLDRAPYEQYF | TGTGCCAGCAGCTTAGACAGGGCCCCCTACGAGCAGTACTTC
NA | TRBD1 | TRBJ2-2 | TRBV5-1 | CASSLGGQGTNTGELFF | TGCGCCAGCAGCTTGGGCGGACAGGGTACGAACACCGGGGAGCTGTTTTTT
NA | NA | TRBJ2-7 | TRBV9 | CASSPGFYEQYF | TGTGCCAGCAGCCCAGGTTTCTACGAGCAGTACTTC
many | NA | TRBJ1-2 | TRBV5-8 | CASSLDWGRGHGYTF | TGTGCCAGCAGCTTGGACTGGGGCCGGGGCCATGGCTACACCTTC
many | NA | TRBJ1-1 | TRBV18 | CASSPSRTNTEAFF | TGTGCCAGCTCACCTTCGCGGACGAACACTGAAGCTTTCTTT
many | NA | TRBJ1-6 | TRBV2 | CASQGMGPLHF | TGTGCCAGCCAAGGGATGGGTCCCCTCCACTTT
many | TRBD2 | TRBJ2-5 | TRBV20-1 | CSARRSGGRETQYF | TGCAGTGCTAGACGAAGCGGGGGGCGTGAGACCCAGTACTTC
NA | NA | TRBJ2-3 | TRBV29-1 | CSVQLSTDTQYF | TGCAGCGTTCAGTTATCCACAGATACGCAGTATTTT
many | TRBD1 | TRBJ1-2 | TRBV7-2 | CASSAWDRRLRGYGYTF | TGTGCCAGCAGCGCATGGGACAGAAGGTTACGAGGCTATGGCTACACCTTC
NA | TRBD2 | TRBJ2-2 | TRBV4-1 | CASSSHSGPNTGELFF | TGCGCCAGCAGCTCACATAGCGGGCCAAACACCGGGGAGCTGTTTTTT
NA | NA | TRBJ2-6 | TRBV4-1 | CASSPDLSSSGANVLTF | TGCGCCAGCAGCCCGGACCTCTCGAGTTCTGGGGCCAACGTCCTGACTTTC
many | TRBD1 | TRBJ1-2 | TRBV24-1 | CATSDLRTGYGYTF | TGTGCCACCAGTGATTTGCGGACAGGCTATGGCTACACCTTC
few | TRBD1 | TRBJ1-3 | TRBV11-2 | CASSLEVHARGPENTIYF | TGTGCCAGCAGCTTAGAGGTTCACGCCAGGGGGCCTGAAAACACCATATATTTT
NA | NA | TRBJ1-1 | TRBV6-5 | CASSFRDGNTEAFF | TGTGCCAGCAGTTTCAGGGATGGGAACACTGAAGCTTTCTTT
many | NA | TRBJ2-7 | TRBV6-1 | CASRGDLYEQYF | TGTGCCAGCAGGGGGGACCTCTACGAGCAGTACTTC
NA | NA | TRBJ1-5 | TRBV2 | CTSRAELNQPQHF | TGTACCAGCAGGGCCGAATTGAATCAGCCCCAGCATTTT
few | TRBD1 | TRBJ2-4 | TRBV9 | CASSRTGENIQYF | TGTGCCAGCAGCCGGACAGGTGAAAACATTCAGTACTTC
NA | NA | TRBJ1-6 | TRBV10-3 | CAISDGSSYNSPLHF | TGTGCCATCAGTGACGGTAGCTCCTATAATTCACCCCTCCACTTT
many | TRBD1 | TRBJ2-5 | TRBV5-1 | CASSRDRARETQYF | TGCGCCAGCAGCCGGGACAGGGCCCGAGAGACCCAGTACTTC
few | NA | TRBJ1-5 | TRBV19 | CASSIVPKGWHQPQHF | TGTGCCAGTAGTATCGTGCCTAAAGGGTGGCATCAGCCCCAGCATTTT
many | TRBD2 | TRBJ2-7 | TRBV27 | CASSSTVKLAGESYEQYF | TGTGCCAGCAGTTCTACCGTCAAACTAGCGGGAGAATCCTACGAGCAGTACTTC
NA | NA | TRBJ1-1 | TRBV5-4 | CASGAMNTEAFF | TGTGCCAGCGGGGCTATGAACACTGAAGCTTTCTTT
many | NA | TRBJ1-1 | TRBV6-6 | CASSYSTVTSAFF | TGTGCCAGCAGTTACTCGACAGTTACGAGTGCTTTCTTT
many | NA | TRBJ1-5 | TRBV29-1 | CSVEVQQNQPQHF | TGCAGCGTTGAAGTCCAGCAGAATCAGCCCCAGCATTTT
NA | TRBD2 | TRBJ2-4 | TRBV6-1 | CASSQAGGPENKNIQYF | TGTGCCAGCTCGCAAGCGGGAGGCCCCGAGAACAAAAACATTCAGTACTTC
once | TRBD1 | TRBJ2-3 | TRBV9 | CASSVSLGTGYADTQYF | TGTGCCAGCAGCGTATCCCTAGGGACAGGGTATGCAGATACGCAGTATTTT
many | TRBD2 | TRBJ2-5 | TRBV29-1 | CSIQRGGGGETQYF | TGCAGCATCCAACGCGGGGGAGGAGGAGAGACCCAGTACTTC
NA | TRBD1 | TRBJ1-6 | TRBV18 | CASSQGQGWNSPLHF | TGTGCCAGCTCACAGGGACAGGGGTGGAATTCACCCCTCCACTTT
many | NA | TRBJ1-5 | TRBV7-8 | CASSLDTSKYQPQHF | TGTGCCAGCAGCTTAGACACGTCAAAGTATCAGCCCCAGCATTTT
few | NA | TRBJ2-5 | TRBV28 | CASSSPGTQYF | TGTGCCAGCAGTTCCCCGGGTACCCAGTACTTC
many | TRBD1 | TRBJ2-5 | TRBV6-1 | CASNWGQGAGRETQYF | TGTGCCAGCAATTGGGGGCAGGGGGCCGGAAGGGAGACCCAGTACTTC
few | NA | TRBJ2-4 | TRBV12-3/TRBV12-4 | CASSLGQGSIQYF | TGTGCCAGCAGCCTCGGGCAGGGGTCCATTCAGTACTTC
NA | NA | TRBJ2-7 | TRBV27 | CASSDRYHEQYF | TGTGCCAGCAGTGACAGGTATCACGAGCAGTACTTC
many | NA | TRBJ1-5 | TRBV20-1 | CSARDGKGSNQPQHF | TGCAGTGCTAGAGATGGAAAGGGTAGCAATCAGCCCCAGCATTTT
many | NA | TRBJ2-1 | TRBV7-9 | CASSLMGLSSYNEQFF | TGTGCCAGCAGCTTAATGGGTTTGAGCTCCTACAATGAGCAGTTCTTC
many | TRBD2 | TRBJ2-3 | TRBV12-3/TRBV12-4 | CASSLGTSGSTDTQYF | TGTGCCAGCAGTTTAGGGACTAGCGGGAGCACAGATACGCAGTATTTT
many | NA | TRBJ1-1 | TRBV25-1 | CASSSDSDTEAFF | TGTGCCAGCAGCTCGGACTCCGACACTGAAGCTTTCTTT
many | NA | TRBJ2-1 | TRBV4-2 | CASSRDWTGGKEEQFF | TGTGCCAGCAGCCGGGACTGGACAGGTGGTAAAGAGGAGCAGTTCTTC
NA | NA | TRBJ1-2 | TRBV7-2 | CASSPQQGIGYTF | TGTGCCAGCAGCCCGCAACAGGGCATTGGCTACACCTTC
many | TRBD1 | TRBJ2-7 | TRBV5-1 | CASSLRQGTGNTYEQYF | TGCGCCAGCAGCTTGAGACAAGGGACAGGGAATACCTACGAGCAGTACTTC
many | NA | TRBJ2-5 | TRBV5-1 | CASSEARAETQYF | TGCGCCAGCAGCGAGGCTAGAGCAGAGACCCAGTACTTC
many | NA | TRBJ2-2 | TRBV20-1 | CSARVPYTGELFF | TGCAGTGCTAGGGTTCCCTACACCGGGGAGCTGTTTTTT
many | TRBD1 | TRBJ2-3 | TRBV29-1 | CSVEGGQGTDTQYF | TGCAGCGTTGAAGGCGGACAGGGCACAGATACGCAGTATTTT
many | TRBD1 | TRBJ2-7 | TRBV20-1 | CSAGQGVHSYEQYF | TGCAGTGCGGGACAGGGGGTTCACTCCTACGAGCAGTACTTC
many | TRBD2 | TRBJ2-2 | TRBV11-2 | CASSLKSAGGRTGELFF | TGTGCCAGCAGCTTGAAGTCGGCGGGAGGTCGCACCGGGGAGCTGTTTTTT
NA | TRBD2 | TRBJ2-3 | TRBV7-9 | CASSFGLAGSTDTQYF | TGTGCCAGCAGCTTCGGACTAGCCGGCTCCACAGATACGCAGTATTTT
few | TRBD1 | TRBJ1-5 | TRBV6-2/TRBV6-3 | CASNSGTVNQPQHF | TGTGCCAGCAATTCCGGGACAGTTAATCAGCCCCAGCATTTT
many | NA | TRBJ2-7 | TRBV9 | CASSVSAEFSYEQYF | TGTGCCAGCAGCGTATCCGCGGAATTCTCCTACGAGCAGTACTTC